Detailed here is one TCR beta chain. Its cognate antigen is unknown. These data are taken from a study of cytomegalovirus exposure and HLA in healthy donors. Study-level results: A previous analysis found most TCR beta V segments productive roughly 87% or roughly 30% of the time. Analysis performed later found roughly 17,000 TCR beta sequences associated with HLA alleles at 0.05 false discovery rate. Analyzed later, most CMV-associated TCR beta chains appeared HLA-restricted.

Primers: 60 Vbeta forward and 13 Jbeta reverse. The data were produced by immunoSEQ multiplex PCR, yet TCRdb's version contains in-frame clones alone and is incomplete. The sample lists about 200,000 clones; around 73% were seen once. The sequencing input was PBMCs. This sequence was found in a woman aged 30 to 39 in good health and CMV-seronegative.

The CDR3 spells CASSLAGVGANVLTF. The CDR3 bases are TGTGCCAGCAGCTTGGCAGGGGTTGGGGCCAACGTCCTGACTTTC. The J gene is TRBJ2-6, the V gene TRBV5-5; D might be TRBD1 (6 bases). CDR1 SGHKS and CDR2 YYEKEE come from the germline V gene (reference sequence). V lost 0 bases to trimming and J lost 3 bases, with 7 bases between them. The CDR3 contains 15 residues.